This entry describes one T cell receptor (beta chain). The entry originates in a study of blood T cell repertoires in COVID-19. Study-level background: The samples span acute and convalescent COVID-19 from the United States, Italy and Spain.

In the original workflow: Cell counts per sample came from amplifying reference gene primers. Assay: immunoSEQ multiplex PCR; the TCRdb copy retains only in-frame clones and omits some. The V and J calls and clone size were taken over from that table, and D and trimming were inferred from the DNA. The sample lists 130,000 or so clones; roughly 80% were seen once. The CDR3 is made up of 13 amino acids. CDR1 and CDR2 (germline): SGHNT, YYREEE (reference sequence). Trimming removed 3 bases from V and 3 bases from J, with 9 bases in between. The chain recombines TRBV5-4 with TRBJ1-2; D unresolved. Sequenced input: peripheral blood. This clonotype was obtained from a woman aged 55-69 years with acute or convalescent COVID-19. Here the CDR3 reads CASSYRTDYGYTF. The CDR3 DNA reads TGTGCCAGCAGCTACCGAACGGACTATGGCTACACCTTC.